Following are 22 T cell receptor beta chains from one sample sequenced in a study of shared clonotypes between healthy human individuals. Sequencing used immunoSEQ multiplex PCR; TCRdb keeps in-frame clones, though not all of them. The repertoire holds around 690,000 clones, about 90% seen once, with 34% in the top ten. Material for sequencing was memory CD8+ T cells from PBMCs. Subset indicated: CD45RO+ cells pooled with CCR7-negative TemRA cells. The source of these receptors is a man aged 18 to 29 in good health. Some clones in this sample may be carry-over from other donors' samples.

The V call is TRBV29-1, the J call TRBJ1-3, with D possibly matching TRBD1 (6 bases). The V gene's germline CDR1 is SQVTM and CDR2 ANQGSEA. The CDR3 extends over 17 amino acids. V lost 4 bases and J 0 bases, leaving 19 bases between the germline ends. This CDR3 is CSVVGATTADSGNTIYF. CDR3 nucleotides: TGCAGCGTTGTGGGGGCTACGACTGCAGACTCTGGAAACACCATATATTTT.

The chain joins TRBV9 to TRBJ2-1, with 9 bases aligning to TRBD1. Germline V gives CDR1 SGDLS, CDR2 YYNGEE. The junction had 9 bases not matched to a gene; V was cut back by 4 bases and J by 4 bases. The CDR3 is 16 residues long. The CDR3 bases are TGTGCCAGCAGCCCCAGGGACAGGGCCCGATACAATGAGCAGTTCTTC. This encodes CASSPRDRARYNEQFF.

The rearrangement uses TRBV19 and TRBJ2-3; no reliable D call. The CDR3 has 12 residues. Germline V CDR1 and CDR2: LNHDA, SQIVND (reference sequence). Trimming took 5 bases from V and 6 from J, leaving 9 bases between them. The chain's CDR3 is CASSVGSDTQYF. As DNA, the CDR3 is TGTGCCAGTAGTGTGGGATCGGATACGCAGTATTTT.

This chain links TRBV6-6 with TRBJ2-1; 8 bases match TRBD2. This CDR3 contains 15 residues. The V segment lost 7 bases and the J segment 7 bases; nucleotides outside the gene matches: 12. CDR1 is MNHNY, CDR2 SVGAGI, per germline (reference sequence). Here the CDR3 reads CASNLLAEGRNEQFF. In DNA, the CDR3 is TGTGCCAGCAACCTACTAGCGGAGGGGAGGAATGAGCAGTTCTTC.

This chain joins TRBV6-1 and TRBJ2-7; TRBD1 matches at 7 bases. The CDR3 is 16 amino acids. Trimming took 0 bases from V and 3 from J; bases not matched to a gene: 8. Germline V gene lookup returns CDR1 MNHNS and CDR2 SASEGT. The CDR3 coding sequence is TGTGCCAGCAGTGAAGCAGGGGACAGCCAGCTCTACGAGCAGTACTTC. It translates to CASSEAGDSQLYEQYF.

This chain connects TRBV6-6 to TRBJ2-7, with D perhaps matching TRBD1 or TRBD2 (5 bases each). Between the trimmed V and J ends, which lost 0 bases and 7 bases, there was a span of 19 bases. This CDR3 spans 16 amino acids. Germline CDR1 is MNHNY and CDR2 is SVGAGI (reference sequence). The CDR3 region is CASSYSKDTRGREQYF. CDR3 bases: TGTGCCAGCAGTTACTCGAAGGACACCCGGGGAAGGGAGCAGTACTTC.

The rearrangement links TRBV6-5 to TRBJ2-1; D is perhaps TRBD1 (5 bases). V was trimmed by 3 bases and J by 4 bases, leaving 13 bases between them. Germline CDR1 MNHEY, CDR2 SVGAGI. CDR3 length: 15 amino acids. This CDR3 reads CASSYGAGIYNEQFF. CDR3 in DNA: TGTGCCAGCAGTTATGGGGCAGGGATTTACAATGAGCAGTTCTTC.

CDR3: CASSLWQAPYEQYF. CDR3 nucleotide sequence: TGTGCCAGCAGCTTGTGGCAGGCACCCTACGAGCAGTACTTC. This sequence joins TRBV5-6 and TRBJ2-7; D gene uncertain. V gave up 1 base and J gave up 2 bases, with 10 bases separating them. CDR3 length: 14 residues. The germline V gene encodes CDR1 SGHDT and CDR2 YYEEEE.

The chain employs TRBV4-3 and TRBJ2-7, with 7 bases aligning to TRBD2. Per the germline V gene, CDR1 is LGHNA and CDR2 is YSLEER. CDR3 size: 15 residues. Trimming cost V 0 bases and J 3 bases; bases outside gene matches: 5. The CDR3 DNA sequence: TGCGCCAGCAGCCAAGAAGCAGAGCGGGGCTACGAGCAGTACTTC. Translation gives CASSQEAERGYEQYF.

V usage is TRBV28 and J usage is TRBJ2-4; no clear D. This CDR3 has 13 residues. Trimming pared 5 bases from V and 5 bases from J, leaving 10 bases between. Germline CDR1 reads MDHEN; CDR2 reads SYDVKM. CDR3 coding DNA: TGTGCCAGCAGTACGGTAACCCAAAACATTCAGTACTTC. It encodes CASSTVTQNIQYF.

The V and J genes are TRBV25-1 and TRBJ1-6; no firm D call. This CDR3 is built from 18 residues. Trimming took off 5 bases at V and 6 bases at J, with 23 bases between the two ends. Germline values: CDR1 MGHDK, CDR2 SYGVNS. The CDR3 protein is CASSFPLDGWVGNSPLHF. The CDR3 DNA is TGTGCCAGCAGTTTTCCACTAGACGGGTGGGTTGGTAATTCACCCCTCCACTTT.

The chain recombines TRBV15 with TRBJ2-7, with D unclear. CDR1 and CDR2 from the germline V gene are LNHNV and YYDKDF (reference sequence). The CDR3 runs to 17 residues. Trimming removed 4 bases from V and 3 bases from J, with 22 bases in between. The CDR3 loop reads CATSTTTNPGPRYEQYF. DNA for the CDR3: TGTGCCACCAGCACCACAACTAATCCCGGGCCCCGCTACGAGCAGTACTTC.

The genes are TRBV4-1 and TRBJ2-7; 7 nucleotides align to TRBD2. This CDR3 has 14 residues. J was trimmed by 4 bases and V by 6 bases; bases with no gene match: 9. Germline CDR1 MGHRA, CDR2 YSYEKL. CDR3 coding DNA: TGCGCCAGCAGTGCGGCTAGCGGTAGATACGAGCAGTACTTC. This encodes CASSAASGRYEQYF.

The CDR3 bases are TGCGCCAGCAGCACTAGCGGATACAATGAGCAGTTCTTC. Amino acids: CASSTSGYNEQFF. The chain couples TRBV5-1 to TRBJ2-1, with TRBD2 matching 8 bases. From germline, CDR1 is SGHRS and CDR2 YFSETQ. J lost 4 bases, V lost 4 bases, and 1 base had no gene match. The length of the CDR3 is 13 residues.

The chain joins TRBV29-1 to TRBJ1-3; TRBD1 might be the D (6 bases). V was clipped by 7 bases and J by 4 bases, with 8 bases between them. CDR3 size: 11 residues. Germline lookup yields CDR1 SQVTM and CDR2 ANQGSEA. The CDR3 here is CSAGTGNTIYF. DNA of the CDR3: TGCAGCGCCGGGACAGGAAACACCATATATTTT.

The gene calls are TRBV9 and TRBJ2-1, with 10 bases lining up with TRBD2. The CDR3 loop spans 15 amino acids. V shed 0 bases, J shed 6 bases, and the junction held 3 bases outside the gene matches. Germline V gene data show CDR1 as SGDLS and CDR2 as YYNGEE. CDR3 amino acids: CASSVVASGGNEQFF. As DNA, the CDR3 is TGTGCCAGCAGCGTAGTGGCTAGCGGGGGCAATGAGCAGTTCTTC.

The chain carries TRBV5-1 and TRBJ2-1, with D tentatively TRBD2 (5 bases). With 3 bases removed from V and 0 bases from J, the gap between germline ends came to 7 bases. In germline, CDR1 is SGHRS, CDR2 YFSETQ. This CDR3 comprises 14 residues. CDR3 in DNA: TGCGCCAGCAGCTCCCGGGACTCCTACAATGAGCAGTTCTTC. Protein sequence: CASSSRDSYNEQFF.

This chain joins TRBV27 and TRBJ2-3; 7 bases map to TRBD1. Trimming cost V 7 bases and J 4 bases; bases outside gene matches: 2. CDR1 and CDR2 (germline): MNHEY, SMNVEV (reference sequence). This CDR3 spans 12 amino acids. The CDR3 DNA reads TGTGCCAGCAAAAGGGGGCCAGATACGCAGTATTTT. This translates into CASKRGPDTQYF.

This rearrangement joins TRBV7-3 to TRBJ1-4; 10 bases match TRBD1. V was pared by 5 bases and J by 4 bases, with 10 bases of the junction left unmatched. The CDR3 is 17 residues long. Per the germline V gene, CDR1 is SGHTA and CDR2 is FQGTGA. The CDR3 sequence: CASSTPRQGASNEKLFF. The CDR3 DNA reads as TGTGCCAGCAGCACCCCCCGACAGGGGGCGAGTAATGAAAAACTGTTTTTT.

This chain links TRBV18 with TRBJ2-1; 9 bases map to TRBD2. CDR1 is KGHSH and CDR2 is LQKENI in the germline V gene. The CDR3 totals 15 residues. The junction had 7 bases not matched to a gene; V was cut back by 3 bases and J by 7 bases. For the CDR3, the DNA is TGTGCCAGCTCACCCGCTAGCGGGACGGGTAATGAGCAGTTCTTC. Amino acids: CASSPASGTGNEQFF.

The chain couples TRBV7-9 to TRBJ1-2; tentatively, D is TRBD1 (5 bases). Trimming took 5 bases from V and 4 from J, leaving 17 bases between them. Germline V lookup: CDR1 SEHNR, CDR2 FQNEAQ (reference sequence). This CDR3 is built from 15 residues. The CDR3 sequence: CASSPIVGVGYGYTF. The CDR3, as DNA: TGTGCCAGCAGCCCAATCGTGGGGGTGGGCTATGGCTACACCTTC.

With regard to this clone: The identical CDR3 is also encoded by other nucleotide sequences in the sample. The V call is TRBV7-6, the J call TRBJ2-3; TRBD2 matches at 9 bases. Germline loops: CDR1 SGHVS, CDR2 FNYEAQ. CDR3 size: 14 residues. V trimming: 5 bases; J trimming: 3 bases; junction bases outside the gene matches: 3. In DNA form, the CDR3 reads TGTGCCAGCAGCCGTAGCGGGAGTACAGATACGCAGTATTTT. This sequence encodes CASSRSGSTDTQYF.